This TCR beta chain was identified during a study of cytomegalovirus exposure and HLA in healthy donors. Whole-study results and caveats: Altogether, 160 or so TCR beta chains were recorded as cytomegalovirus-associated. A missense variant in DCLRE1C was later tied to TCR beta V- and J-gene trimming. Sequencing likely produced, as an artifact, a cluster of highly shared sequence variants.

The sample holds one count of this clone. Its antigen is not known. Germline CDR1 LNHDA, CDR2 SQIVND (reference sequence). Between the trimmed V and J ends, which lost 3 bases and 1 base, there was a span of 9 bases. CDR3 length: 14 amino acids. The PCR used 60 Vbeta and 13 Jbeta primers. Profiled with immunoSEQ multiplex PCR; TCRdb holds only in-frame clones, not every one. The data hold around 100,000 clones, with around three quarters observed a single time. This chain joins TRBV19 and TRBJ2-5; D uncertain. The sequence came from a man aged 25 to 40 in good health and CMV-seropositive. Source material: PBMCs. CDR3 residues: CASSMKPLQETQYF. CDR3 DNA: TGTGCCAGTAGTATGAAGCCGCTCCAAGAGACCCAGTACTTC.